This T cell receptor beta chain was captured in a study of cytomegalovirus exposure and HLA in healthy donors. The V and J ends lost 4 bases and 7 bases respectively, with 13 bases between them. Germline CDR1 is MNHEY and CDR2 is SVGAGI. This CDR3 spans 13 amino acids. It was with 60 Vbeta and 13 Jbeta primers that the PCR ran. Generated by immunoSEQ multiplex PCR, the TCRdb table keeps only in-frame clones and is missing some. The data hold roughly 240,000 clones, with about 85% observed a single time. The receptor was derived from a girl aged 2 to 10 in good health and CMV-seronegative. The source material was PBMCs. The chain recombines TRBV6-5 with TRBJ1-2; a possible D gene is TRBD1 (5 bases). The CDR3 region is CASSFPGGRGYTF. The CDR3 coding sequence is TGTGCCAGCAGTTTTCCGGGGGGTCGTGGCTACACCTTC.